The 9 T cell receptor beta chains presented below share a single source sample, sequenced in a study of identical twins. TCRdb re-analysed the 5' RACE reads in MiXCR, keeping a single row per CDR3 protein. The sample has 150,000 or so distinct CDR3 sequences, under 4.5% seen once. The material sequenced was memory T cells sorted from blood. These receptors were collected from a man aged 18 to 29 in good health.

This clonotype was found many times. The V gene is TRBV7-2, the J gene TRBJ1-4, with TRBD1 matching over 8 bases. This CDR3 is built from 14 residues. Germline values: CDR1 SGHTA, CDR2 FQGNSA. With V trimmed by 5 bases and J by 5 bases, 4 bases remained unmatched. CDR3 in DNA: TGTGCCAGCAGCAAGAGGACAGGGAATGAAAAACTGTTTTTT. It is translated as CASSKRTGNEKLFF.

This clonotype was observed at least ten times. The genes are TRBV12-3 or TRBV12-4 and TRBJ2-3; TRBD2 aligns across 11 bases. CDR3 length: 14 amino acids. The ends lost 6 bases at V and 8 bases at J; junction bases unmatched: 7. CDR3 loop: CASSRTSGRATQYF. The CDR3 region has the DNA TGTGCCAGCAGCCGTACTAGCGGGAGAGCTACGCAGTATTTT.

This clonotype was observed many times. The CDR3 spells CASSYIGGQGASYGYTF. The CDR3 bases are TGTGCCAGCAGTTACATTGGGGGACAGGGGGCTTCCTATGGCTACACCTTC. V is TRBV6-5 and J is TRBJ1-2, with TRBD1 matching over 12 bases. Germline assignment: CDR1 MNHEY and CDR2 SVGAGI. After removal of 2 bases from V and 4 bases from J, the junction contained 8 bases not matched to a gene. The length of the CDR3 is 17 residues.

This clonotype appeared many times. J is TRBJ2-1 and V is TRBV5-1; no firm D call. The germline V gene has CDR1 SGHRS and CDR2 YFSETQ. Trimming left V 0 bases short and J 10 bases short, with 11 bases between. This CDR3 is 13 amino acids long. The CDR3 loop is CASSLDGPAEQFF. CDR3 sequence (DNA): TGCGCCAGCAGCTTGGATGGTCCTGCCGAGCAGTTCTTC.

This clonotype has a count of ten or more. The chain employs TRBV9 and TRBJ2-3; possible D gene TRBD2, 6 bases. There are 16 residues in the CDR3. V shed 0 bases and J shed 2 bases, with 13 bases lying between them. Germline lookup yields CDR1 SGDLS and CDR2 YYNGEE. This chain's CDR3 is CASSVGVADITDTQYF. In nucleotides, the CDR3 is TGTGCCAGCAGCGTAGGAGTAGCGGATATCACAGATACGCAGTATTTT.

This clonotype has at least ten counts. The V gene is TRBV10-3, the J gene TRBJ1-5; a possible D gene is TRBD1 (6 bases). Trimming cost V 3 bases and J 4 bases, with 7 bases left between them. The CDR3 is 13 residues long. The V gene's germline CDR1 is ENHRY and CDR2 SYGVKD. The CDR3 DNA reads as TGTGCCATCAGTGACGACAGGAATCAGCCCCAGCATTTT. Encoded protein: CAISDDRNQPQHF.

This clonotype has a handful of counts. This chain joins TRBV11-3 and TRBJ1-5; D ambiguous. Trimming cost V 5 bases and J 6 bases, with 11 bases left between them. The CDR3 runs to 13 residues. Germline V gene sequence: CDR1 SGHNT, CDR2 YENEEA. The CDR3 loop is CASSPGFGQPQHF. The CDR3, as DNA: TGTGCCAGCAGCCCGGGGTTCGGTCAGCCCCAGCATTTT.

There are many counts of this clonotype. V is TRBV12-3 or TRBV12-4 and J is TRBJ2-5; 10 bases line up with TRBD1. V lost 5 bases, J lost 5 bases, and 8 bases stayed unmatched. The CDR3 is 15 residues long. The CDR3 DNA is TGTGCCAGCAGTCTAACGGGACAGGGGCTGGAGACCCAGTACTTC. It translates to CASSLTGQGLETQYF.

This clonotype was seen at least ten times. This chain uses TRBV5-1 with TRBJ2-2; 7 nucleotides align to TRBD2. Germline V gives CDR1 SGHRS, CDR2 YFSETQ. The V and J ends lost 3 bases and 0 bases, in that order; junction bases with no gene match: 8. The CDR3 totals 17 residues. The CDR3 sequence is CASSSFGGGTNTGELFF. The CDR3 DNA reads as TGCGCCAGCAGCTCGTTCGGCGGGGGAACGAACACCGGGGAGCTGTTTTTT.